These T cell receptor beta chains were read from a single sample in a study of PD-1 blockade in classical Hodgkin lymphoma. TCRdb's table, derived via immunoSEQ multiplex PCR, lists solely in-frame clones and lacks some. In the table there are approximately 99,000 clones, about 89% of which are singletons. The starting material was peripheral blood mononuclear cells (PBMCs), obtained before the second cycle of nivolumab. Source of these receptors: a human donor with classical Hodgkin lymphoma. CDR3s include the opening cysteine and the closing phenylalanine or tryptophan. Fields, in order: D gene, clone size, J gene, V gene, CDR3 DNA, CDR3 protein. The D gene is left open where the match is weak. Clone size appears in some rows only: once, few, many, or a class for an expanded clone.

>-|-|TRBJ1-2|TRBV19
TGTGCCAGTAGTACTAGGCAGCAAGCTAACTATGGCTACACCTTC
CASSTRQQANYGYTF
>TRBD2|once|TRBJ2-7|TRBV27
TGTGCCAGCAGTTCGCTAGCGGGAGGATCCTACGAGCAGTACTTC
CASSSLAGGSYEQYF
>-|-|TRBJ2-4|TRBV14
TGTGCCAGCAGCCCCATCAACATTCAGTACTTC
CASSPINIQYF
>-|-|TRBJ1-2|TRBV29-1
TGCAGCGTTGCCGGGAGAAGAAACTATGGCTACACCTTC
CSVAGRRNYGYTF
>-|once|TRBJ2-7|TRBV7-6
TGTGCCAGCAGCTTAGCCGGTGGGCAGTCCTACGAGCAGTACTTC
CASSLAGGQSYEQYF
>TRBD1|-|TRBJ2-1|TRBV4-1
TGCGCCAGCAGCCAAGCGGGACAGGGATACAATGAGCAGTTCTTC
CASSQAGQGYNEQFF
>TRBD1|-|TRBJ1-2|TRBV2
TGTGCCAGCAGAGCCGGGACAGGGAATTATGGCTACACCTTC
CASRAGTGNYGYTF
>TRBD2|-|TRBJ2-1|TRBV5-1
TGCGCCAGCAGCTCTTTCCTAGCGGGAGGTCATGAGCAGTTCTTC
CASSSFLAGGHEQFF
>TRBD1|few|TRBJ2-7|TRBV6-1
TGTGCCAGCAGTGCCGGGACAGGGGGCAGGCAGTACTTC
CASSAGTGGRQYF
>TRBD2|once|TRBJ2-7|TRBV6-5
TGTGCCAGCTCGGCTAGCGGGAGCTCTACCTACGAGCAGTACTTC
CASSASGSSTYEQYF
>-|-|TRBJ2-5|TRBV7-9
TGTGCCAGCAGTTGGGACGACCAGACGCAGTACTTC
CASSWDDQTQYF
>-|-|TRBJ2-2|TRBV12-5
TGTGCTAGTGGTCCGTACACCTCGAACACCGGGGAGCTGTTTTTT
CASGPYTSNTGELFF
>-|-|TRBJ1-3|TRBV19
TGTGCCAGTAGTATAGCGGGGGCGCGTGGAAACACCATATATTTT
CASSIAGARGNTIYF
>TRBD2|-|TRBJ2-1|TRBV29-1
TGCAGCGTGCAGCGGACTAGCGGATACAATGAGCAGTTCTTC
CSVQRTSGYNEQFF
>-|-|TRBJ2-7|TRBV5-4
TGTGCCAGCAGCTCTGGGGGCGGGAGCATCTACGAGCAGTACTTC
CASSSGGGSIYEQYF
>TRBD1|-|TRBJ1-2|TRBV11-2
TGTGCCAGCAGCTTGGGACAGGGCGATGATGGCTACACCTTC
CASSLGQGDDGYTF
>-|-|TRBJ2-7|TRBV27
TGTGCCAGCAGGCCAGGACACTCACGGTCCTACGAGCAGTACTTC
CASRPGHSRSYEQYF
>-|-|TRBJ2-6|TRBV19
TGTGCCAGTAGTATAGGGGGCTCTGGGGCCAACGTCCTGACTTTC
CASSIGGSGANVLTF
>-|-|TRBJ1-1|TRBV27
TGTGCCAGCACACGAGACCCGAACACTGAAGCTTTCTTT
CASTRDPNTEAFF
>-|-|TRBJ1-2|TRBV5-5
TGTGCCAGCAGCTCCCGGCGCGGCACCTATGGCTACACCTTC
CASSSRRGTYGYTF
>-|once|TRBJ2-1|TRBV27
TGTGCCAGCAGTTTGGAGGGCCCGCTATACAATGAGCAGTTCTTC
CASSLEGPLYNEQFF
>TRBD2|-|TRBJ2-3|TRBV7-9
TGTGCCAGCAGCACTACGCGTAGCGGGAGTGGCACAGATACGCAGTATTTT
CASSTTRSGSGTDTQYF
>-|few|TRBJ2-7|TRBV20-1
TGCAGTGCTAGATCCTTTTACGAGCAGTACTTC
CSARSFYEQYF
>TRBD2|-|TRBJ2-1|TRBV30
TGTGCCTGGAGTGTAGGGCTAGCGGGAGCTATGAATGAGCAGTTCTTC
CAWSVGLAGAMNEQFF
>-|few|TRBJ2-2|TRBV18
TGTGCCAGCTCACCATACGGGACCGGGGAGCTGTTTTTT
CASSPYGTGELFF
>-|-|TRBJ2-5|TRBV2
TGTGCCAGCAGACCTCCGGGAGCCCGCTTCCCCCAAGAGACCCAGTACTTC
CASRPPGARFPQETQYF
>TRBD2|-|TRBJ2-1|TRBV2
TGTGCCAGCCTTAGCGGGACTTACAATGAGCAGTTCTTC
CASLSGTYNEQFF
>TRBD2|-|TRBJ2-1|TRBV5-1
TGCGCCAGCAGCTTGGGAAGGGAGGGGAGCAGCTTCTTC
CASSLGREGSSFF
>TRBD1|-|TRBJ1-2|TRBV19
TGTGCCAGTAGTACAGGGACAGGGGCGGGCGGCTACACCTTC
CASSTGTGAGGYTF
>-|-|TRBJ1-2|TRBV29-1
TGCAGCGTCCTCCCCGGCCCGGCAACGGGTGGCTACACCTTC
CSVLPGPATGGYTF
>-|-|TRBJ1-5|TRBV28
TGTGCCAGCAGTTTTGGGCAGCTTTTCAATCAGCCCCAGCATTTT
CASSFGQLFNQPQHF
>-|few|TRBJ1-2|TRBV11-2
TGTGCCAGCAGCTTAGAGCGGCAGACCGGCTACACCTTC
CASSLERQTGYTF
>-|-|TRBJ2-3|TRBV6-4
TGTGCCAGCAGTGAGAGGGGGGGATATGATACGCAGTATTTT
CASSERGGYDTQYF
>TRBD2|few|TRBJ2-3|TRBV19
TGTGCCAGTAGTATAAGCGGGGCCACAGATACGCAGTATTTT
CASSISGATDTQYF
>-|-|TRBJ2-1|TRBV19
TGTGCCAGTAAAGACACTAGCCCTAACAATGAGCAGTTCTTC
CASKDTSPNNEQFF
>-|-|TRBJ2-1|TRBV18
TGTGCCAGCTCGCATCGTGGAGATGGGGCGGATGAGCAGTTCTTC
CASSHRGDGADEQFF
>-|-|TRBJ1-3|TRBV5-1
TGCGCCAGCAGCTTGGCCGGCGCTGAGGGTGGAAACACCATATATTTT
CASSLAGAEGGNTIYF
>TRBD1|-|TRBJ2-5|TRBV7-2
TGTGCCAGCAGCTGGCCGGGACAGGGAAAGGGTGAGACCCAGTACTTC
CASSWPGQGKGETQYF
>TRBD2|-|TRBJ2-2|TRBV25-1
TGTGCCAGCAGTGAATCTCTAGCGGGAGTAGTGAACACCGGGGAGCTGTTTTTT
CASSESLAGVVNTGELFF
>TRBD2|-|TRBJ2-5|TRBV5-1
TGCGCCAGCGCTACGGGAGGCAGCGGAAAAGAGACCCAGTACTTC
CASATGGSGKETQYF
>-|-|TRBJ1-4|TRBV28
TGTGCCAGCCAGAAAACTAATGAAAAACTGTTTTTT
CASQKTNEKLFF
>TRBD1|-|TRBJ2-7|TRBV4-1
TGCGCCAGCAGCCAAGAACTATCAGGGACAGGGAAAACCCGCGAGCAGTACTTC
CASSQELSGTGKTREQYF
>-|-|TRBJ2-7|TRBV13
TGTGCCAGCAGCTCCTTCGGGGAGCAGTACTTC
CASSSFGEQYF
>-|-|TRBJ2-5|TRBV30
TGTGCCTGGGACGACATTCCTTGGGAGACCCAGTACTTC
CAWDDIPWETQYF
>-|once|TRBJ1-4|TRBV29-1
TGCAGCGTTGCGAGAGGAGGGAGGGAGGGAAAACTGTTTTTT
CSVARGGREGKLFF
>-|-|TRBJ2-7|TRBV7-2
TGTGCCAGCAGCTTACCAGGGGCATACGAGCAGTACTTC
CASSLPGAYEQYF
>-|once|TRBJ1-4|TRBV6-5
TGTGCCAGCAGTTATCGAGGTTTCAGTTCGACTATGCGGCTGTTTTTT
CASSYRGFSSTMRLFF
>-|-|TRBJ2-5|TRBV28
TGTGCCAGCAGTTCCTTATCTTCGGGGTACCAAGAGACCCAGTACTTC
CASSSLSSGYQETQYF
>-|-|TRBJ2-7|TRBV7-2
TGTGCCAGCAGAGAGGGGACCTACGAGCAGTACTTC
CASREGTYEQYF
>-|once|TRBJ2-1|TRBV11-3
TGTGCCAGCAGCTTAGGACCCCCGAACAACAATGAGCAGTTCTTC
CASSLGPPNNNEQFF
>-|-|TRBJ1-4|TRBV19
TGTGCCAGTAATTCCCCGGGGGGGGGCAGAACTAATGAAAAACTGTTTTTT
CASNSPGGGRTNEKLFF
>-|once|TRBJ2-7|TRBV28
TGTGCCAGCAGCCGGACAGCCTACGAGCAGTACTTC
CASSRTAYEQYF
>-|-|TRBJ1-1|TRBV27
TGTGCCAGCAGTCCCCGGACGGCCAATGAAGCTTTCTTT
CASSPRTANEAFF
>-|-|TRBJ1-1|TRBV10-3
TGTGCCATCAGTCGGGACAACACTGAAGCTTTCTTT
CAISRDNTEAFF
>-|-|TRBJ2-7|TRBV4-3
TGCGCCAGCAGCCAAGAGCTCGGGACTCGACCTACTGGGCAGTACTTC
CASSQELGTRPTGQYF
>-|-|TRBJ2-7|TRBV28
TGTGCCAGCAGTTCAGGTGGCTCCCCCTACGAGCAGTACTTC
CASSSGGSPYEQYF
>-|-|TRBJ1-1|TRBV11-2
TGTGCCAGCAGCGAAGAGTTCCGGGAGAACACTGAAGCTTTCTTT
CASSEEFRENTEAFF
>-|-|TRBJ2-5|TRBV5-1
TGCGCCAGCAGCCTGGGACCACCACAAGAGACCCAGTACTTC
CASSLGPPQETQYF
>-|once|TRBJ1-3|TRBV6-7
TGTGCCAGCAGTTACTCGAGAAGGGGGGGGGCTACACACTCTGGAAACACCATATATTTT
CASSYSRRGGATHSGNTIYF
>-|once|TRBJ1-1|TRBV19
TGTGCCAGTACCCTCAACGGGCGCGGAGGGAACACTGAAGCTTTCTTT
CASTLNGRGGNTEAFF